This TCR beta chain originates from a study of early T cells in non-severe SARS-CoV-2 infection. Study-level information: Sequencing of unsorted whole blood was done on bulk RNA, leaving chains unpaired. Regarding the study as a whole: A preference for anti-spike CD8 responses marked VDJdb matching, which missed private and CD4 specificities.

Germline-derived CDR1 and CDR2 are SEHNR and FQNEAQ (reference sequence). The V end was cut by 3 bases, the J end by 3 bases, with 8 bases between. This CDR3 has 14 amino acids. This clonotype came up once. Antigen unknown. As part of library construction, unique molecular identifiers were attached to individual cDNA molecules. In TCRdb, the 5' RACE reads were re-called with MiXCR into one record per CDR3 protein. The sample carries tens of thousands of distinct CDR3 sequences, approximately 12% recorded once. The sequence was collected from an adult who was a healthcare worker with PCR-confirmed SARS-CoV-2 infection or an uninfected control (not recorded which). V usage is TRBV7-9 and J usage is TRBJ2-2; D is unresolved. The sequencing sample was made of whole blood. CDR3 DNA: TGTGCCAGCAGCTTTAACATAGACACCGGGGAGCTGTTTTTT. Residues: CASSFNIDTGELFF.